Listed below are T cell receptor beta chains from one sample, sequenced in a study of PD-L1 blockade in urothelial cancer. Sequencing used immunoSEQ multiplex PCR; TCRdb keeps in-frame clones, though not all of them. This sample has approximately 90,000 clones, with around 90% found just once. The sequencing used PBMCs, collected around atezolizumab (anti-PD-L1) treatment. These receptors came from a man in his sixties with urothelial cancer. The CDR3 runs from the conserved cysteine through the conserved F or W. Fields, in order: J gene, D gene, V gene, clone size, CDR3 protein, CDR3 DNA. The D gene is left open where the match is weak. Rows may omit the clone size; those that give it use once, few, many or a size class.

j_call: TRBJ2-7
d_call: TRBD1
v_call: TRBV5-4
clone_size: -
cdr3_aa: CASSTGTGDYYEQYF
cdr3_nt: TGTGCCAGCAGCACTGGGACAGGTGATTACTACGAGCAGTACTTC

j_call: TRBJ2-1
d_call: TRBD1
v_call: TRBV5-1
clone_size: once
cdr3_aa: CASSKDPNRGRSDEQFF
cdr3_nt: TGCGCCAGCAGCAAGGACCCGAATAGGGGGCGCTCGGATGAGCAGTTCTTC

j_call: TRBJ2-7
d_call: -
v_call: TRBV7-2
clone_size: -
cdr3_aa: CASGGASSYEQYF
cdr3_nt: TGTGCCAGCGGCGGGGCGTCGTCCTACGAGCAGTACTTC

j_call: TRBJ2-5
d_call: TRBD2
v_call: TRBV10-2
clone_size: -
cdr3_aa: CASRLSSGDIQETQYF
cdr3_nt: TGCGCCAGCAGACTCTCTAGCGGTGACATCCAAGAGACCCAGTACTTC

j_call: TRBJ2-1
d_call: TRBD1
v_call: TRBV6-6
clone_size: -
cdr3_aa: CASSSTPGQRNDEQFF
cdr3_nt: TGTGCCAGCAGTTCAACTCCGGGACAGAGGAATGATGAGCAGTTCTTC

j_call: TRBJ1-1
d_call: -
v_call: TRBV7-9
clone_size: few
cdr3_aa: CASSGGGRDTEAFF
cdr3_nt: TGTGCCAGCTCCGGAGGTGGGCGGGACACTGAAGCTTTCTTT

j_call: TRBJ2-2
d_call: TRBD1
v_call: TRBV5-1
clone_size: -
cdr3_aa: CASSYATGRNTGELFF
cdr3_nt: TGCGCCAGCAGCTACGCGACAGGGAGGAACACCGGGGAGCTGTTTTTT

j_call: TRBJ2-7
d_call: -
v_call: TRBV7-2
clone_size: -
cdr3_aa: CASSLASDSSYEQYF
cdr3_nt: TGTGCCAGCAGCTTAGCCTCGGACAGCTCCTACGAGCAGTACTTC

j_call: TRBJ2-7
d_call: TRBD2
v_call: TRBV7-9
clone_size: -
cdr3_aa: CASSPGPSGRYEQYF
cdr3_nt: TGTGCCAGCAGCCCAGGCCCTAGCGGGAGGTACGAGCAGTACTTC

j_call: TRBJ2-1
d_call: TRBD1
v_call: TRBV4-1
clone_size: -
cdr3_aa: CASSQGQGSYNEQFF
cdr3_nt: TGCGCCAGCAGCCAAGGACAGGGCTCCTACAATGAGCAGTTCTTC

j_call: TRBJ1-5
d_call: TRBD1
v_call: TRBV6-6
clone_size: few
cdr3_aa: CASNTGDHQPQHF
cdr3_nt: TGTGCCAGTAATACAGGGGACCATCAGCCCCAGCATTTT

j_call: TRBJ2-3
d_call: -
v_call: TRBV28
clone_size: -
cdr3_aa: CASRLVSGTDTQYF
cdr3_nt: TGTGCCAGCCGACTAGTGTCTGGGACAGATACGCAGTATTTT

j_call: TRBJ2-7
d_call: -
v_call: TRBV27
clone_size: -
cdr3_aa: CASNLVRGEQYF
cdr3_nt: TGTGCCAGCAACCTGGTACGGGGCGAGCAGTACTTC

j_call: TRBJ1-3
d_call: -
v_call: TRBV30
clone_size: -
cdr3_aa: CAWRFSGGNTIYF
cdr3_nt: TGTGCCTGGAGATTCTCGGGTGGAAACACCATATATTTT

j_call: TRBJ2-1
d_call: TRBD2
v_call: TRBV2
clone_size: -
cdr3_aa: CASLGLAGGNEQFF
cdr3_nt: TGTGCCAGCCTCGGACTAGCGGGAGGAAATGAGCAGTTCTTC

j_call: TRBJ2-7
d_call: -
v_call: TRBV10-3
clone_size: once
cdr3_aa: CAISESTRGYEQYF
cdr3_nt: TGTGCCATCAGTGAGTCTACCAGGGGCTACGAGCAGTACTTC

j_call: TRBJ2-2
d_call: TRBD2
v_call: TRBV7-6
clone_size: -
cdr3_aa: CASSLEAASGTGELFF
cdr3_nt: TGTGCCAGCAGCCTCGAGGCTGCTAGCGGCACCGGGGAGCTGTTTTTT

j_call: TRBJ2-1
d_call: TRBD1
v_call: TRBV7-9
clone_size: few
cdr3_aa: CASSFYLGTGGSDEQFF
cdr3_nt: TGTGCCAGCAGCTTCTATCTCGGGACAGGGGGAAGCGATGAGCAGTTCTTC

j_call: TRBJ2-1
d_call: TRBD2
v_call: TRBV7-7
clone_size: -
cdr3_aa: CASSDTSGVYNEQFF
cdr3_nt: TGTGCTAGCAGCGATACTAGCGGAGTCTACAATGAGCAGTTCTTC

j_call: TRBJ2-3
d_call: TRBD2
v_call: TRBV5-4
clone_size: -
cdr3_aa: CASSLASGRGTDTQYF
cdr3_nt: TGTGCCAGCAGCTTGGCCAGCGGGAGAGGGACAGATACGCAGTATTTT

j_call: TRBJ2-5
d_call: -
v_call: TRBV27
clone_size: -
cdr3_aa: CASSLNRGGEAQYF
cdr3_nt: TGTGCCAGCAGTTTAAATAGGGGAGGAGAGGCCCAGTACTTC

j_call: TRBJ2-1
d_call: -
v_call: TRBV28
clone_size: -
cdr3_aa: CASAEGVYNEQFF
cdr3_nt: TGTGCCAGCGCAGAGGGGGTCTACAATGAGCAGTTCTTC

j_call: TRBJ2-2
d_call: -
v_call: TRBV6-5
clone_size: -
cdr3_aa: CASTWRAGATGELFF
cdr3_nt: TGTGCCAGCACCTGGCGGGCGGGGGCCACCGGGGAGCTGTTTTTT

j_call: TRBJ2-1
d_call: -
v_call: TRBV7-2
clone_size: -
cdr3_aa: CASSLGRGKYNEQFF
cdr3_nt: TGTGCCAGCAGCTTGGGGCGGGGTAAATACAATGAGCAGTTCTTC

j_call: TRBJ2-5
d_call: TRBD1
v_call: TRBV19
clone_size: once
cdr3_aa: CASSIRDRGGETQYF
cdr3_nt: TGTGCCAGTAGTATCCGGGACAGGGGAGGAGAGACCCAGTACTTC

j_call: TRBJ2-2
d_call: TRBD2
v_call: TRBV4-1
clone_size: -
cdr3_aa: CASSQESGGTGELFF
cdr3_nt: TGCGCCAGCAGCCAAGAGAGCGGGGGGACCGGGGAGCTGTTTTTT

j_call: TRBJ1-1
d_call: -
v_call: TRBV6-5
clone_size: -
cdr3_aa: CASSYTPGGGGTEAFF
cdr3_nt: TGTGCCAGCAGTTATACACCGGGCGGCGGGGGCACTGAAGCTTTCTTT

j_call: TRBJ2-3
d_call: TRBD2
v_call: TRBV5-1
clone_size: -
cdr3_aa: CASSPNSGGPTDTQYF
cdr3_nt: TGCGCCAGCAGCCCTAATAGCGGGGGGCCCACAGATACGCAGTATTTT

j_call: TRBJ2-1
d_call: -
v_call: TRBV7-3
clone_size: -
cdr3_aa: CASSPLGGPGDEQFF
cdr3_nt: TGTGCCAGCAGCCCTCTCGGGGGGCCGGGGGATGAGCAGTTCTTC

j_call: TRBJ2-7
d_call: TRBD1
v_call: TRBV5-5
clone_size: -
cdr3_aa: CASSATGGGVYEQYF
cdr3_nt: TGTGCCAGCAGCGCGACAGGGGGAGGAGTCTACGAGCAGTACTTC

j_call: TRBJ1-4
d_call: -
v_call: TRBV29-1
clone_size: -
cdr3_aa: CSVGGRQTNEKLFF
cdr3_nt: TGCAGCGTTGGCGGCCGGCAAACTAATGAAAAACTGTTTTTT

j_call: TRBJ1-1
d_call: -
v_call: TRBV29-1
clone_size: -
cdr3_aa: CSVTHRNTEAFF
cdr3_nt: TGCAGCGTAACCCACAGAAACACTGAAGCTTTCTTT

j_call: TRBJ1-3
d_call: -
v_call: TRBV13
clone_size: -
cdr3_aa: CASSLGTGNTIYF
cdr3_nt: TGTGCCAGCAGCTTAGGCACAGGAAACACCATATATTTT

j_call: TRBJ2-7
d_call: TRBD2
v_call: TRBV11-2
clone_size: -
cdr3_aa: CASSLLSGGAYEQYF
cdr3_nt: TGTGCCAGCAGCTTGTTAAGCGGGGGGGCCTACGAGCAGTACTTC

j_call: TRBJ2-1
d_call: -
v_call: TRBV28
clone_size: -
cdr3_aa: CASRGGASSYNEQFF
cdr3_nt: TGTGCCAGCAGGGGGGGGGCGAGCTCCTACAATGAGCAGTTCTTC

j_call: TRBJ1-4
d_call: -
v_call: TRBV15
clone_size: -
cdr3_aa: CATSRDGGGANEKLFF
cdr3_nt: TGTGCCACCAGCAGAGATGGCGGGGGGGCTAATGAAAAACTGTTTTTT

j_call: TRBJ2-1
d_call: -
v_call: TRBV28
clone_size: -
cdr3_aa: CASSLGGGSYNEQFF
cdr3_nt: TGTGCCAGCAGTTTAGGGGGCGGGTCCTACAATGAGCAGTTCTTC

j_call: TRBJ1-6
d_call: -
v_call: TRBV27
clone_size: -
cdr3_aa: CASSLKGGWSNSPLHF
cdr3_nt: TGTGCCAGCAGTTTAAAGGGAGGGTGGAGTAATTCACCCCTCCACTTT

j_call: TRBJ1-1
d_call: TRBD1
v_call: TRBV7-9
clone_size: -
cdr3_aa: CASSPAQGISPEAFF
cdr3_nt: TGTGCCAGCAGCCCTGCACAGGGGATCAGTCCTGAAGCTTTCTTT

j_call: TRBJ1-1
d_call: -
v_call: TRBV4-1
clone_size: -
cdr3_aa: CASSQAPTMNTEAFF
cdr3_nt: TGCGCCAGCAGCCAAGCACCCACAATGAACACTGAAGCTTTCTTT

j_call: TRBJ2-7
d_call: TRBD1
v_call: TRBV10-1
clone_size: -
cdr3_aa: CASSAGTGETHTQYF
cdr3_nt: TGCGCCAGCAGTGCTGGGACAGGGGAGACCCATACGCAGTACTTC

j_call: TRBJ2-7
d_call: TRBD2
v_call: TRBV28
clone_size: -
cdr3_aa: CASSLSRTAGGQGYEQYF
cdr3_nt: TGTGCCAGCAGTTTATCAAGAACAGCGGGAGGGCAGGGCTACGAGCAGTACTTC

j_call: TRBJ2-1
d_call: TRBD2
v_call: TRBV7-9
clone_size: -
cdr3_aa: CASSLSLAGAYNEQFF
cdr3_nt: TGTGCCAGCAGCTTAAGTCTAGCGGGGGCCTACAATGAGCAGTTCTTC

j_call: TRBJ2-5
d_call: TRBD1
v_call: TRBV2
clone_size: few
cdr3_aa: CASSGGLALETQYF
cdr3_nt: TGTGCCAGCTCAGGGGGCCTAGCGTTGGAGACCCAGTACTTC

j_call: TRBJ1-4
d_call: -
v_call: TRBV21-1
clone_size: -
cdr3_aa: CASSKQPAYYNEKLFF
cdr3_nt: TGTGCCAGCAGCAAACAGCCGGCGTACTACAATGAAAAACTGTTTTTT

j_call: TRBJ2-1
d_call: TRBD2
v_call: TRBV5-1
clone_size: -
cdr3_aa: CASSSLLALGVYNEQFF
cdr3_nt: TGCGCCAGCAGCTCCCTACTAGCGTTGGGAGTCTACAATGAGCAGTTCTTC

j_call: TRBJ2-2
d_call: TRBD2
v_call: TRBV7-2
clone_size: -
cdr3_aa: CASSPLAGANTGELFF
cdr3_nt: TGTGCCAGCAGCCCGCTAGCGGGGGCGAACACCGGGGAGCTGTTTTTT

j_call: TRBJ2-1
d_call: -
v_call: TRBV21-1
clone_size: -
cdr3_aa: CASSKQVAGGGNEQFF
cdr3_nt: TGTGCCAGCAGCAAACAAGTAGCGGGGGGAGGCAATGAGCAGTTCTTC

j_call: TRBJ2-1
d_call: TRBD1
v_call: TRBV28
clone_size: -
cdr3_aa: CASSAPGTGGSSSYNEQFF
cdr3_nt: TGTGCCAGCAGTGCCCCGGGGACAGGGGGTTCCAGCTCCTACAATGAGCAGTTCTTC

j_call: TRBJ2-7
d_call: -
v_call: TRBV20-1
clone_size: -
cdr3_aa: CSARDSPRQYF
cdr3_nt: TGCAGTGCTAGAGATAGCCCCCGGCAGTACTTC

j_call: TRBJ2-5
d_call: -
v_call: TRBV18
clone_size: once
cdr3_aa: CASSPRRQETQYF
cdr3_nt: TGTGCCAGCTCACCAAGGCGGCAAGAGACCCAGTACTTC

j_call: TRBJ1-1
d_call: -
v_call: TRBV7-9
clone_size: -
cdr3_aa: CASSLPGGGTEAFF
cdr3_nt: TGTGCCAGCAGCTTGCCGGGGGGTGGCACTGAAGCTTTCTTT

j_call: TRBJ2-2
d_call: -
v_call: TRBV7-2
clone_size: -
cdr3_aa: CASSFQSQNTGELFF
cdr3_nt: TGTGCCAGCAGCTTCCAATCCCAGAACACCGGGGAGCTGTTTTTT

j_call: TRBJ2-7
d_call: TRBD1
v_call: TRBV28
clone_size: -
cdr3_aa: CASSDRDRVAYEQYF
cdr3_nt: TGTGCCAGCAGTGACCGGGACAGGGTCGCCTACGAGCAGTACTTC

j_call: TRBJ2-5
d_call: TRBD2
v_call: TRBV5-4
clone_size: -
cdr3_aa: CASRAGSQETQYF
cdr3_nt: TGTGCCAGCAGAGCGGGGTCCCAAGAGACCCAGTACTTC